The 32 T cell receptor beta chains below come from one sample, sequenced in a study of blood T cell repertoires in COVID-19. TCRdb keeps only in-frame clones here, not all; method: immunoSEQ multiplex PCR. The sample holds roughly 120,000 clones; under 90% are singletons and the top ten take under 7%. The sequenced sample consisted of peripheral blood. The receptors shown here come from a woman in her 50s with acute or convalescent COVID-19.

The chain is built from TRBV6-6 and TRBJ1-2; TRBD1 matches at 9 bases. The trim removed 7 bases at V and 5 bases at J, leaving 8 bases unmatched. The CDR3 extends over 14 amino acids. CDR1 and CDR2 from the germline V gene are MNHNY and SVGAGI (reference sequence). CDR3 sequence reads: CASTTQGAGYGYTF. The DNA of the CDR3 is TGTGCCAGCACGACACAGGGGGCGGGTTATGGCTACACCTTC.

The V gene is TRBV27, the J gene TRBJ1-2; 11 bases are a match to TRBD1. Germline loops: CDR1 MNHEY, CDR2 SMNVEV (reference sequence). The length of the CDR3 is 14 residues. After removal of 5 bases from V and 8 bases from J, the junction contained 7 bases not matched to a gene. For the CDR3, the DNA is TGTGCCAGCAGTCCTGGACAGGGGGCTTCGGGCTACACCTTC. Residues: CASSPGQGASGYTF.

The gene calls are TRBV2 and TRBJ1-2, with a tentative D call TRBD1 (6 bases). Germline values: CDR1 SNHLY, CDR2 FYNNEI. V shed 7 bases and J shed 7 bases, with 22 bases lying between them. CDR3 length: 15 amino acids. The CDR3 nucleotides are TGTGCCAGCAAGTGGGGGGGCGCGGACTCTGGTGGCTACACCTTC. Protein sequence: CASKWGGADSGGYTF.

J is TRBJ2-7 and V is TRBV28, with 7 bases aligning to TRBD1. V lost 9 bases, J lost 3 bases, and 8 bases stayed unmatched. The CDR3 totals 13 residues. The V gene's germline CDR1 is MDHEN and CDR2 SYDVKM. DNA of the CDR3: TGTGCCAGTAACAGGGGCCCTTTCTACGAGCAGTACTTC. It encodes CASNRGPFYEQYF.

The rearrangement links TRBV5-6 to TRBJ1-5; TRBD1 aligns across 8 bases. The CDR3 has 16 amino acids. The ends lost 4 bases at V and 3 bases at J; junction bases unmatched: 9. Germline V gene sequence: CDR1 SGHDT, CDR2 YYEEEE. For the CDR3, the DNA is TGTGCCAGCAGCCGCGGACAGGGTTTACCCAATCAGCCCCAGCATTTT. Protein product: CASSRGQGLPNQPQHF.

V usage is TRBV5-4 and J usage is TRBJ2-1; 12 nucleotides align to TRBD2. CDR3 length: 17 residues. Germline assignment: CDR1 SGHNT and CDR2 YYREEE (reference sequence). J lost 3 bases, V lost 1 base, and 5 bases had no gene match. DNA of the CDR3: TGTGCCAGCAGCTTGCCACGACTAGCGGGGGACTACAATGAGCAGTTCTTC. The encoded protein is CASSLPRLAGDYNEQFF.

The V and J genes are TRBV11-2 and TRBJ1-3, with D maybe TRBD1 (5 bases). V was pared by 4 bases and J by 4 bases, with 8 bases between. CDR1 is SGHAT, CDR2 FQNNGV, per germline. This CDR3 is built from 13 residues. DNA of the CDR3: TGTGCCAGCAGCTCCGCAGGGGGAAACACCATATATTTT. Translated, it gives CASSSAGGNTIYF.

The chain carries TRBV10-2 and TRBJ1-2; D remains ambiguous. This CDR3 spans 13 amino acids. V was trimmed by 3 bases and J by 0 bases, leaving 5 bases between them. Germline CDR1 and CDR2: WSHSY and SAAADI. The CDR3 spells CASSEEANYGYTF. In DNA form, the CDR3 reads TGCGCCAGCAGTGAAGAGGCTAACTATGGCTACACCTTC.

The J gene is TRBJ2-1, the V gene TRBV12-3 or TRBV12-4; a possible D gene is TRBD1 (6 bases). CDR3 length: 13 amino acids. Trimming stripped 5 bases from V and 15 bases from J, with 20 bases between. The CDR3 is CASSTAGTPRVFF. In DNA form, the CDR3 reads TGTGCCAGCAGTACCGCCGGGACACCGAGGGTGTTCTTC.

This clone occurred a few times. The rearrangement joins TRBV6-4 to TRBJ2-2; 10 bases match TRBD2. The CDR3 length is 14 residues. From germline, CDR1 is MRHNA and CDR2 SNTAGT. With V trimmed by 6 bases and J by 6 bases, 4 bases remained unmatched. The CDR3 DNA sequence: TGTGCCAGCAGCAGCGGGGGGGCCCCCGGGGAGCTGTTTTTT. Protein product: CASSSGGAPGELFF.

This chain uses TRBV25-1 with TRBJ1-3; 7 bases agree with TRBD1. The CDR3 is 15 residues long. V lost 0 bases and J lost 4; bases outside the gene matches: 3. CDR1 is MGHDK and CDR2 is SYGVNS in the germline V gene. CDR3 sequence: CASSEYGTDGNTIYF. Here the CDR3 DNA reads TGTGCCAGCAGTGAATATGGGACAGACGGAAACACCATATATTTT. Combining the CDR3 with reference TRBV25-1 and TRBJ1-3 gives the whole variable domain EADIYQTPRYLVIGTGKKITLECSQTMGHDKMYWYQQDPGMELHLIHYSYGVNSTEKGDLSSESTVSRIRTEHFPLTLESARPSHTSQYLCASSEYGTDGNTIYFGEGSWLTVV.

This clone was counted a single time. V usage is TRBV10-1 and J usage is TRBJ1-5; the match to TRBD1 covers 9 bases. The V gene's germline CDR1 is WNHNN and CDR2 SYGVQD (reference sequence). V gave up 6 bases and J gave up 4 bases; unmatched junction bases: 4. This CDR3 region has 14 residues. In DNA form, the CDR3 reads TGCGCCAGCAGGCTGGACAGGGGAAATCAGCCCCAGCATTTT. It encodes CASRLDRGNQPQHF.

The chain recombines TRBV28 with TRBJ2-7; D perhaps matches TRBD2 (6 bases). Germline loops: CDR1 MDHEN, CDR2 SYDVKM. The CDR3 is made up of 13 amino acids. Trimming left V 8 bases short and J 2 bases short, with 13 bases between. The DNA of the CDR3 is TGTGCCAGCGGAAGCGGGCTTCCCTACGAGCAGTACTTC. This gives the protein CASGSGLPYEQYF. Variable domain in full (rest from reference TRBV28 and TRBJ2-7): DVKVTQSSRYLVKRTGEKVFLECVQDMDHENMFWYRQDPGLGLRLIYFSYDVKMKEKGDIPEGYSVSREKKERFSLILESASTNQTSMYLCASGSGLPYEQYFGPGTRLTVT.

The chain is built from TRBV27 and TRBJ1-6; no clear D. Trimming left V 7 bases short and J 0 bases short, with 7 bases between. CDR3 size: 14 residues. Germline V gene lookup returns CDR1 MNHEY and CDR2 SMNVEV (reference sequence). The CDR3 loop reads CASKLSSYNSPLHF. The CDR3 DNA follows: TGTGCCAGCAAACTTAGCTCCTATAATTCACCCCTCCACTTT.

The V and J genes are TRBV28 and TRBJ1-4; 11 bases agree with TRBD1. V lost 2 bases to trimming and J lost 7 bases; unmatched junction nucleotides: 3. The CDR3 length is 15 residues. Germline V gene data show CDR1 as MDHEN and CDR2 as SYDVKM. CDR3 in amino acids: CASSLRGQGGEKLFF. The CDR3 region has the DNA TGTGCCAGCAGTTTAAGGGGACAGGGGGGTGAAAAACTGTTTTTT.

V and J are TRBV10-2 and TRBJ1-5; possible D gene TRBD1, 6 bases. Germline V gives CDR1 WSHSY, CDR2 SAAADI. This CDR3 comprises 15 residues. With 1 base removed from V and 2 bases from J, the gap between germline ends came to 9 bases. CDR3 DNA: TGCGCCAGCAGTGAGTTCCGGACAGGCAATCAGCCCCAGCATTTT. Its protein is CASSEFRTGNQPQHF.

V usage is TRBV27 and J usage is TRBJ1-1; possible D gene TRBD1, 6 bases. The CDR3 extends over 13 amino acids. V lost 5 bases, J lost 11 bases, and 18 bases lay in between. The germline gives CDR1 MNHEY, CDR2 SMNVEV (reference sequence). The CDR3 region has the DNA TGTGCCAGCAGTCCACAGGGTTACGGGAGGGCTTTCTTT. It yields the protein CASSPQGYGRAFF.

This chain joins TRBV7-2 and TRBJ1-1, with D possibly being TRBD1 (5 bases). CDR3 length: 14 residues. The germline V gene has CDR1 SGHTA and CDR2 FQGNSA. Trimming took 0 bases from V and 0 from J, leaving 5 bases between them. In nucleotides, the CDR3 is TGTGCCAGCAGCTTAGCCAGGGTGAACACTGAAGCTTTCTTT. It codes for CASSLARVNTEAFF.

V and J are TRBV18 and TRBJ1-2, with D maybe TRBD1 (5 bases). This CDR3 has 15 amino acids. V was trimmed by 3 bases and J by 0 bases, leaving 11 bases between them. Germline CDR1 reads KGHSH; CDR2 reads LQKENI. The CDR3 protein is CASSPSGAPNYGYTF. The CDR3 DNA is TGTGCCAGCTCACCGTCTGGGGCCCCTAACTATGGCTACACCTTC.

The chain carries TRBV16 and TRBJ1-5; D is unresolved. With 4 bases removed from V and 3 bases from J, the gap between germline ends came to 19 bases. There are 17 residues in the CDR3. Germline CDR1 is KGHSY and CDR2 is FQNENV. In nucleotides, the CDR3 is TGTGCCAGCAGCCCCTTCGGGGTCTCTCGAAACAATCAGCCCCAGCATTTT. Residues: CASSPFGVSRNNQPQHF. Full variable domain (rest looked up from reference TRBV16 and TRBJ1-5): GEEVAQTPKHLVRGEGQKAKLYCAPIKGHSYVFWYQQVLKNEFKFLISFQNENVFDETGMPKERFSAKCLPNSPCSLEIQATKLEDSAVYFCASSPFGVSRNNQPQHFGDGTRLSIL.

CDR3: CASSEARTGGEKLFF. DNA of the CDR3: TGTGCCAGCAGTGAGGCTAGAACAGGGGGAGAAAAACTGTTTTTT. The chain links TRBV2 to TRBJ1-4, with 8 positions matching TRBD1. CDR3 length: 15 amino acids. The germline gives CDR1 SNHLY, CDR2 FYNNEI. Trimming took 3 bases from V and 8 from J; bases not matched to a gene: 8.

The rearrangement joins TRBV3-1 (or the pseudogene TRBV3-2) to TRBJ1-2, with 7 bases aligning to TRBD1. Germline CDR1 and CDR2: LGHDT and YNNKEL (reference sequence). This CDR3 is built from 15 residues. V lost 4 bases and J lost 2; bases outside the gene matches: 7. This chain's CDR3 is CASSLTKTGNYGYTF. The CDR3 nucleotides read TGTGCCAGCAGCCTAACTAAGACAGGGAACTATGGCTACACCTTC.

The chain couples TRBV18 to TRBJ1-5; a possible D gene is TRBD1 (5 bases). Per germline, CDR1 KGHSH and CDR2 LQKENI. The CDR3 loop spans 14 amino acids. The V and J ends lost 6 bases and 5 bases respectively, with 14 bases between them. In nucleotides, the CDR3 is TGTGCCAGCTCGGCCGGGGGGAAGGATCAGCCCCAGCATTTT. It yields the protein CASSAGGKDQPQHF.

The V call is TRBV19, the J call TRBJ1-6, with 9 bases matching TRBD1. The trim removed 9 bases at V and 0 bases at J, leaving 12 bases unmatched. There are 18 residues in the CDR3. CDR1 and CDR2 (germline): LNHDA, SQIVND (reference sequence). The CDR3 DNA reads TGTGCCAGCAGAACAGGGGGCGAAGTTGGCTCCTATAATTCACCCCTCCACTTT. It yields the protein CASRTGGEVGSYNSPLHF.

V is TRBV9 and J is TRBJ1-5; D not resolved. Trimming took 1 base from V and 0 from J, leaving 8 bases between them. Germline CDR1 is SGDLS and CDR2 is YYNGEE. CDR3 length equals 15 residues. The CDR3: CASSVSGNSNQPQHF. The CDR3, as DNA: TGTGCCAGCAGCGTAAGCGGCAATAGCAATCAGCCCCAGCATTTT.

The chain joins TRBV9 to TRBJ2-3, with 7 bases identical to TRBD2. V gave up 0 bases and J gave up 2 bases; unmatched junction bases: 9. The CDR3 covers 17 residues. The germline V gene has CDR1 SGDLS and CDR2 YYNGEE. The CDR3 spells CASSVGPPGGVTDTQYF. As DNA, the CDR3 is TGTGCCAGCAGCGTAGGACCCCCGGGGGGTGTCACAGATACGCAGTATTTT.

This chain joins TRBV19 and TRBJ1-1, with 8 bases matching TRBD1. With V trimmed by 6 bases and J by 3 bases, 15 bases remained unmatched. The CDR3 runs to 17 residues. Germline V CDR1 and CDR2: LNHDA, SQIVND (reference sequence). CDR3 nucleotide sequence: TGTGCCAGTAGCACAATCCTGACAGGGGCCGGGGACACTGAAGCTTTCTTT. The encoded protein is CASSTILTGAGDTEAFF.

The chain has TRBV7-2 and TRBJ2-3; D remains unclear. Trimming took 5 bases from V and 4 from J, leaving 10 bases between them. The CDR3 runs to 13 residues. Germline-derived CDR1 and CDR2 are SGHTA and FQGNSA. The CDR3 region has the DNA TGTGCCAGCAGCCCCGCTTGGCCAGATACGCAGTATTTT. Translating gives CASSPAWPDTQYF.

The chain is built from TRBV5-1 and TRBJ2-7; 8 bases align to TRBD1. Looked up from germline, CDR1 is SGHRS and CDR2 is YFSETQ. V was clipped by 0 bases and J by 2 bases; unmatched bases: 4. The CDR3 runs to 15 residues. CDR3 DNA: TGCGCCAGCAGCTTGGGGACAGGGCGTACCTACGAGCAGTACTTC. This sequence encodes CASSLGTGRTYEQYF. The full variable domain, its missing parts supplied by reference TRBV5-1 and TRBJ2-7, is KAGVTQTPRYLIKTRGQQVTLSCSPISGHRSVSWYQQTPGQGLQFLFEYFSETQRNKGNFPGRFSGRQFSNSRSEMNVSTLELGDSALYLCASSLGTGRTYEQYFGPGTRLTVT.

The rearrangement uses TRBV28 and TRBJ1-2; D remains ambiguous. The CDR3 spans 11 residues. V lost 7 bases to trimming and J lost 3 bases, with 6 bases between them. Looked up from germline, CDR1 is MDHEN and CDR2 is SYDVKM. CDR3 sequence reads: CASNSDYGYTF. For the CDR3, the DNA is TGTGCCAGCAACTCGGACTATGGCTACACCTTC.

This clone was recorded once. The rearrangement links TRBV5-1 to TRBJ1-4; 7 nucleotides agree with TRBD1. V trimming: 0 bases; J trimming: 5 bases; junction bases outside the gene matches: 10. There are 17 residues in the CDR3. CDR1 is SGHRS, CDR2 YFSETQ, per germline. In DNA form, the CDR3 reads TGCGCCAGCAGCTTGGGAGGGGGCGGACGGCCCAATGAAAAACTGTTTTTT. Translating gives CASSLGGGGRPNEKLFF.

The chain recombines TRBV6-2 or TRBV6-3 with TRBJ1-3; TRBD1 matches at 9 bases. This CDR3 spans 17 amino acids. CDR1 is MNHEY, CDR2 SVGEGT, per germline. The V segment lost 0 bases and the J segment 4 bases; nucleotides outside the gene matches: 7. The CDR3 nucleotides are TGTGCCAGCAGTTACTCGCGGAGACAGGGGGTCGGAAACACCATATATTTT. Protein product: CASSYSRRQGVGNTIYF.